These 28 T cell receptor beta chains were sequenced from one sample in a study of T cell responses to AZD1222 COVID-19 vaccine. Assay used: immunoSEQ multiplex PCR; TCRdb lists only in-frame clones, some missing. The repertoire includes some 140,000 clones, approximately 84% of them detected once, and roughly 4.3% sits in the top ten. The sample consisted of peripheral blood, taken on day 0 of AZD1222 vaccination. All receptors derive from an adult in good health.

The chain combines TRBV5-5 with TRBJ2-7; D is perhaps TRBD1 (6 bases). Trimming removed 4 bases from V and 1 base from J, with 12 bases in between. The V gene's germline CDR1 is SGHKS and CDR2 YYEKEE (reference sequence). The CDR3 is 14 amino acids. In DNA form, the CDR3 reads TGTGCCAGCAGCCTCATACAGGGATCCTACGAGCAGTACTTC. As protein: CASSLIQGSYEQYF.

The V call is TRBV19, the J call TRBJ1-1; D call uncertain. This CDR3 comprises 14 residues. The V and J ends lost 7 bases and 3 bases respectively, with 15 bases between them. In germline, CDR1 is LNHDA, CDR2 SQIVND (reference sequence). CDR3 bases: TGTGCCAGTAAAAGGAGGGTTTGGGACACTGAAGCTTTCTTT. Protein: CASKRRVWDTEAFF.

This clone was detected a few times. This rearrangement joins TRBV6-2 or TRBV6-3 to TRBJ1-6; 8 nucleotides align to TRBD1. V dropped 5 bases and J dropped 10; count of bases not matched to a gene: 19. CDR1 MNHEY and CDR2 SVGEGT come from the germline V gene. The CDR3 spans 18 residues. CDR3 amino acids: CASSLSRQTGDGGSPLHF. The DNA for the CDR3 is TGTGCCAGCAGTCTCTCGCGGCAGACAGGGGATGGCGGATCACCCCTCCACTTT.

This clone was picked up a small number of times. This sample includes further DNA sequences coding for the same CDR3. This chain uses TRBV7-9 with TRBJ2-7, with no clear D. CDR1 and CDR2 from the germline V gene are SEHNR and FQNEAQ (reference sequence). CDR3 length equals 12 residues. The germline V and J ends were trimmed by 6 bases and 4 bases, with 10 bases remaining between them. The CDR3 region is CASRSTDYEQYF. CDR3 coding DNA: TGTGCCAGCAGGAGCACCGATTACGAGCAGTACTTC.

In this sample, this clone turned up once. V and J are TRBV7-6 and TRBJ2-2; 10 bases line up with TRBD1. After removal of 9 bases from V and 7 bases from J, the junction contained 5 bases not matched to a gene. Germline V gives CDR1 SGHVS, CDR2 FNYEAQ. The CDR3 extends over 13 amino acids. For the CDR3, the DNA is TGTGCCAGTAGACAGGGGGCCGTCGGGGAGCTGTTTTTT. It yields the protein CASRQGAVGELFF.

This clone appeared a few times. The chain joins TRBV28 to TRBJ2-1, with D unresolved. Germline CDR1 is MDHEN and CDR2 is SYDVKM. The CDR3 is 15 amino acids. Between the trimmed V and J ends, which lost 3 bases and 0 bases, there was a span of 9 bases. The CDR3, as DNA: TGTGCCAGCAGTTTCGACTTTAGCTCCTACAATGAGCAGTTCTTC. It codes for CASSFDFSSYNEQFF.

This chain connects TRBV27 to TRBJ1-2, with D possibly matching TRBD1 (5 bases). CDR1 is MNHEY and CDR2 is SMNVEV in the germline V gene (reference sequence). Trimming shortened V by 2 bases and J by 6 bases, and 16 bases separated the two germline ends. The CDR3 has 15 amino acids. CDR3 bases: TGTGCCAGCAGTTTAATGGCCAGGGTGAGAGATGGCTACACCTTC. The encoded protein is CASSLMARVRDGYTF.

The chain uses TRBV29-1 and TRBJ1-1; 9 nucleotides line up with TRBD1. After removal of 7 bases from V and 5 bases from J, the junction contained 8 bases not matched to a gene. The germline CDR1 and CDR2 sequences are SQVTM and ANQGSEA. This CDR3 is 13 amino acids long. CDR3 sequence reads: CSAEQGARTEAFF. The CDR3 nucleotides are TGCAGCGCCGAACAGGGGGCGCGGACTGAAGCTTTCTTT.

The chain is built from TRBV7-9 and TRBJ2-7; 9 bases match TRBD1. J gave up 2 bases and V 3 bases, and 8 bases lay outside the gene matches. CDR3 length equals 16 residues. Germline CDR1 SEHNR, CDR2 FQNEAQ (reference sequence). For the CDR3, the DNA is TGTGCCAGCAGCTTTACACCGGGACAGGGCCCCTACGAGCAGTACTTC. Translated, it gives CASSFTPGQGPYEQYF.

This clone appeared once. The chain is built from TRBV25-1 and TRBJ1-1; D might be TRBD1 (5 bases). Trimming stripped 5 bases from V and 1 base from J, with 11 bases between. The CDR3 is 14 amino acids. Germline-derived CDR1 and CDR2 are MGHDK and SYGVNS. The CDR3 loop reads CASSPIGQNTEAFF. CDR3 coding DNA: TGTGCCAGCAGTCCGATAGGACAGAACACTGAAGCTTTCTTT.

The chain uses TRBV5-1 and TRBJ2-1; 8 bases fit TRBD1. CDR1 is SGHRS and CDR2 is YFSETQ in the germline V gene. Trimming at V came to 0 bases and at J to 6 bases, leaving 2 bases not matched to a gene. The CDR3 has 14 amino acids. CDR3 residues: CASSLGGTGNEQFF. DNA of the CDR3: TGCGCCAGCAGCTTGGGGGGGACAGGCAATGAGCAGTTCTTC. The whole variable domain, remainder taken from reference TRBV5-1 and TRBJ2-1, is KAGVTQTPRYLIKTRGQQVTLSCSPISGHRSVSWYQQTPGQGLQFLFEYFSETQRNKGNFPGRFSGRQFSNSRSEMNVSTLELGDSALYLCASSLGGTGNEQFFGPGTRLTVL.

J is TRBJ1-5 and V is TRBV2, with D perhaps TRBD1 (6 bases). The CDR3 has 13 amino acids. Germline CDR1 reads SNHLY; CDR2 reads FYNNEI. Trimming took off 5 bases at V and 7 bases at J, with 12 bases between the two ends. The CDR3, as DNA: TGTGCCAGCAGTACAGGGATTCGGCAGCCCCAGCATTTT. Protein sequence: CASSTGIRQPQHF.

This clone was picked up one time. The chain links TRBV4-1 to TRBJ1-1; maybe TRBD1 (5 bases). The CDR3 runs 16 residues. V lost 3 bases and J lost 6, with 20 bases in between. CDR1 and CDR2 from the germline V gene are MGHRA and YSYEKL. CDR3 DNA sequence: TGCGCCAGCAGCCACATCCTGTGGTCGGAGGGGCCTGAAGCTTTCTTT. It codes for CASSHILWSEGPEAFF.

The chain recombines TRBV5-5 with TRBJ1-1, with 9 bases lining up with TRBD1. CDR3 length: 19 residues. V was pared by 1 base and J by 1 base, with 14 bases of the junction left unmatched. From germline, CDR1 is SGHKS and CDR2 YYEKEE (reference sequence). CDR3 nucleotides: TGTGCCAGCAGCTTGAATGTGGGGACAGGGTCTTTGTCGAACACTGAAGCTTTCTTT. This encodes CASSLNVGTGSLSNTEAFF. Variable domain in full (rest from reference TRBV5-5 and TRBJ1-1): DAGVTQSPTHLIKTRGQQVTLRCSPISGHKSVSWYQQVLGQGPQFIFQYYEKEERGRGNFPDRFSARQFPNYSSELNVNALLLGDSALYLCASSLNVGTGSLSNTEAFFGQGTRLTVV.

The genes are TRBV19 and TRBJ1-5, with 7 bases lining up with TRBD1. This CDR3 is 14 amino acids long. Per germline, CDR1 LNHDA and CDR2 SQIVND (reference sequence). Germline trimming cut 6 bases from V and 3 bases from J; bases unmatched to any gene: 5. CDR3 loop: CASSPGTANQPQHF. The CDR3 DNA reads TGTGCCAGTAGCCCCGGGACAGCCAATCAGCCCCAGCATTTT.

The rearrangement joins TRBV2 to TRBJ1-5; D not resolved. Trimming stripped 3 bases from V and 5 bases from J, with 11 bases between. Germline loops: CDR1 SNHLY, CDR2 FYNNEI. The CDR3 has 14 amino acids. CDR3 DNA: TGTGCCAGCAGTGATTCTGCCCGGGATCAGCCCCAGCATTTT. Protein: CASSDSARDQPQHF.

The chain links TRBV28 to TRBJ2-7, with D hard to call. CDR1 is MDHEN, CDR2 SYDVKM, per germline. V dropped 2 bases and J dropped 3 bases, with 8 bases sitting between them. This CDR3 is 13 amino acids long. Here the CDR3 DNA reads TGTGCCAGCAGTTTAACAGAAAACTACGAGCAGTACTTC. Translation: CASSLTENYEQYF. The variable domain in full, completed from reference TRBV28 and TRBJ2-7, reads DVKVTQSSRYLVKRTGEKVFLECVQDMDHENMFWYRQDPGLGLRLIYFSYDVKMKEKGDIPEGYSVSREKKERFSLILESASTNQTSMYLCASSLTENYEQYFGPGTRLTVT.

CDR3 DNA: TGTGCCAGTAGTATTTCGTCCAACCCGGGATCAACTTATGGCTACACCTTC. Its protein product is CASSISSNPGSTYGYTF. The chain employs TRBV19 and TRBJ1-2; no clear D. The germline CDR1 and CDR2 sequences are LNHDA and SQIVND (reference sequence). This CDR3 contains 17 residues. V was trimmed by 3 bases and J by 5 bases, leaving 22 bases between them.

This chain links TRBV18 with TRBJ2-4; 8 bases are a match to TRBD1. Per germline, CDR1 KGHSH and CDR2 LQKENI. The CDR3 loop spans 14 amino acids. The V and J ends lost 3 bases and 9 bases, in that order; junction bases with no gene match: 7. The CDR3 coding sequence is TGTGCCAGCTCACCGACAGGGGCAGGGGGCATTCAGTACTTC. It translates to CASSPTGAGGIQYF.

This clone appeared once. V is TRBV12-5 and J is TRBJ2-7; D not resolved. Per the germline V gene, CDR1 is LGHNT and CDR2 is FRNRAP. This CDR3 is 16 amino acids long. The germline V and J ends were trimmed by 7 bases and 3 bases, with 22 bases remaining between them. The CDR3 nucleotides are TGTGCTAGTGCCCCAACCACAGTGGACCATAACTACGAGCAGTACTTC. As protein: CASAPTTVDHNYEQYF. The full variable domain, with the rest looked up from reference TRBV12-5 and TRBJ2-7, is DARVTQTPRHKVTEMGQEVTMRCQPILGHNTVFWYRQTMMQGLELLAYFRNRAPLDDSGMPKDRFSAEMPDATLATLKIQPSEPRDSAVYFCASAPTTVDHNYEQYFGPGTRLTVT.

J is TRBJ1-5 and V is TRBV28; D is perhaps TRBD1 (6 bases). This CDR3 contains 13 residues. V was cut by 7 bases and J by 7 bases, with 14 bases left in between. Germline V lookup: CDR1 MDHEN, CDR2 SYDVKM. The CDR3 DNA is TGTGCCAGCAAGACGGCAGGGACACAGCCCCAGCATTTT. This codes for CASKTAGTQPQHF.

This chain joins TRBV7-9 and TRBJ1-1; weak D call: TRBD1 (6 bases). Trimming took 5 bases from V and 3 from J, leaving 10 bases between them. The CDR3 covers 13 residues. The V gene's germline CDR1 is SEHNR and CDR2 FQNEAQ (reference sequence). DNA for the CDR3: TGTGCCAGCAGCCGGGACACATACACTGAAGCTTTCTTT. As protein: CASSRDTYTEAFF. The full variable domain, completed using reference TRBV7-9 and TRBJ1-1, is DTGVSQNPRHKITKRGQNVTFRCDPISEHNRLYWYRQTLGQGPEFLTYFQNEAQLEKSRLLSDRFSAERPKGSFSTLEIQRTEQGDSAMYLCASSRDTYTEAFFGQGTRLTVV.

This chain links TRBV5-4 with TRBJ1-1, with 9 positions matching TRBD1. J lost 10 bases, V lost 3 bases, and 7 bases had no gene match. This CDR3 region has 13 residues. The V gene's germline CDR1 is SGHNT and CDR2 YYREEE (reference sequence). The DNA for the CDR3 is TGTGCCAGCAGCTACCGGGACAGGGTGGGAGCTTTCTTT. Its translation: CASSYRDRVGAFF.

This chain joins TRBV5-4 and TRBJ1-2; 8 bases match TRBD1. The V and J ends lost 0 bases and 7 bases, in that order; junction bases with no gene match: 20. The CDR3 is 19 amino acids. The germline gives CDR1 SGHNT, CDR2 YYREEE (reference sequence). CDR3 nucleotides: TGTGCCAGCAGCTTGGATTCTCTACTGGGGGACAGGTCCCTCTTTGGCTACACCTTC. This codes for CASSLDSLLGDRSLFGYTF.

The chain employs TRBV7-2 and TRBJ2-1; 12 bases are shared with TRBD2. Germline assignment: CDR1 SGHTA and CDR2 FQGNSA. Trimming cost V 4 bases and J 5 bases; bases outside gene matches: 9. The CDR3 has 17 amino acids. The chain's CDR3 is CASSSQATSGGHNEQFF. The CDR3 bases are TGTGCCAGCAGCTCGCAGGCGACTAGCGGGGGCCACAATGAGCAGTTCTTC.

The chain recombines TRBV7-6 with TRBJ2-7, with 13 bases identical to TRBD2. The V gene end was trimmed by 5 bases and the J gene end by 2 bases; junction bases not matched to a gene: 6. Germline values: CDR1 SGHVS, CDR2 FNYEAQ. The CDR3 totals 16 residues. The CDR3 DNA sequence: TGTGCCAGCAGCCAAACGACTAGCGGGGGGACCTACGAGCAGTACTTC. It codes for CASSQTTSGGTYEQYF.

Written as DNA, the CDR3 is TGTGCCAGCAGCGTAGAGCCGGGACAGGGGGCGGAAGGCTACACCTTC. It codes for CASSVEPGQGAEGYTF. This chain links TRBV9 with TRBJ1-2; 12 positions match TRBD1. Germline CDR1 is SGDLS and CDR2 is YYNGEE. V dropped 0 bases and J dropped 8; count of bases not matched to a gene: 8. The CDR3 loop spans 16 amino acids.

The CDR3 loop reads CASSYGQDTEAFF. The CDR3 coding sequence is TGTGCCAGCAGCTATGGACAGGACACTGAAGCTTTCTTT. The V and J genes are TRBV7-9 and TRBJ1-1; 7 bases line up with TRBD1. The CDR3 spans 13 residues. Germline loops: CDR1 SEHNR, CDR2 FQNEAQ (reference sequence). V lost 4 bases to trimming and J lost 3 bases; unmatched junction nucleotides: 2. Filled out from reference TRBV7-9 and TRBJ1-1, the complete variable domain reads DTGVSQNPRHKITKRGQNVTFRCDPISEHNRLYWYRQTLGQGPEFLTYFQNEAQLEKSRLLSDRFSAERPKGSFSTLEIQRTEQGDSAMYLCASSYGQDTEAFFGQGTRLTVV.